The clone carrying this T cell receptor beta chain was detected a few times. Its antigen remains unknown. This record comes from a study of T-cell memory formation after mild COVID-19. Whole-study findings and limits: Later expanders leaned toward CD4+, whereas clones contracting from day 15 to 85 were balanced CD4/CD8. Pre-infection memory harbored some responding clones, suggesting cross-reactive memory joined.

UMIs and sample barcodes were carried by the TCR alpha and TCR beta cDNA libraries that 5'RACE produced using constant-segment primers. In TCRdb, the 5' RACE reads were re-called with MiXCR into one record per CDR3 protein. This table holds around 200,000 distinct CDR3 sequences, about 10% found once. Germline V gene data show CDR1 as SGDLS and CDR2 as YYNGEE. This CDR3 is 14 amino acids long. V lost 4 bases and J lost 6; bases outside the gene matches: 9. The chain is built from TRBV9 and TRBJ1-1, with 7 bases matching TRBD1. The TCR comes from a man in his late teens or twenties who had mild COVID-19 (a few samples of this study predate the infection). Cell type and time point are not known. The specimen sequenced was PBMCs or a T cell subset sorted from them (not recorded which). CDR3 bases: TGTGCCAGCAGCAAGAGGACAGGCGGGGCTGAAGCTTTCTTT. It is translated as CASSKRTGGAEAFF.